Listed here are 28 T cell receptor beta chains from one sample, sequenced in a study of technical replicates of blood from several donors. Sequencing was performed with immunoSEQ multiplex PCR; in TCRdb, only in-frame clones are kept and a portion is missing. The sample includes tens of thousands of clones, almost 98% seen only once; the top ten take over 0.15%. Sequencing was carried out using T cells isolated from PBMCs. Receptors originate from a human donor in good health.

CDR3 DNA: TGTGCCACCAGCAGAGATTTCAACAGGGGGCGGGAAACCTTC. Protein sequence: CATSRDFNRGRETF. The chain links TRBV15 to TRBJ1-2; 9 bases agree with TRBD1. CDR3 size: 14 residues. Germline V gives CDR1 LNHNV, CDR2 YYDKDF (reference sequence). Trimming removed 0 bases from V and 14 bases from J; junction bases left unmatched: 10.

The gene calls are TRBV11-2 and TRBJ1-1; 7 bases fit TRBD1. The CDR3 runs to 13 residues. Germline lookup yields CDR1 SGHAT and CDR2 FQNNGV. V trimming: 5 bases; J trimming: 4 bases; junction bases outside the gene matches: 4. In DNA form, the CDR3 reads TGTGCCAGCAGCCCAGGGGGGAGCACTGAAGCTTTCTTT. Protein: CASSPGGSTEAFF. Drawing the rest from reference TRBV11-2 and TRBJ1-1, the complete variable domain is EAGVAQSPRYKIIEKRQSVAFWCNPISGHATLYWYQQILGQGPKLLIQFQNNGVVDDSQLPKDRFSAERLKGVDSTLKIQPAKLEDSAVYLCASSPGGSTEAFFGQGTRLTVV.

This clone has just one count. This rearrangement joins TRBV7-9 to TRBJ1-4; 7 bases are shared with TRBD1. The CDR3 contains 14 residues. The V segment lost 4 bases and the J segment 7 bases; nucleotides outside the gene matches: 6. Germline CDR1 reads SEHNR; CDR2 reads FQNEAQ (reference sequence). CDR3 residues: CASSSGTAPEKLFF. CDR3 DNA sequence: TGTGCCAGCAGCTCCGGGACAGCACCTGAAAAACTGTTTTTT.

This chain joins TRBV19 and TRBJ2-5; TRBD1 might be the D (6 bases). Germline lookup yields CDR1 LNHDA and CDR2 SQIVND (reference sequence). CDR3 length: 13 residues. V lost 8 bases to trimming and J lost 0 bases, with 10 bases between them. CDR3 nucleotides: TGTGCCAGTCAAAAGGGGGACCAAGAGACCCAGTACTTC. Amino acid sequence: CASQKGDQETQYF.

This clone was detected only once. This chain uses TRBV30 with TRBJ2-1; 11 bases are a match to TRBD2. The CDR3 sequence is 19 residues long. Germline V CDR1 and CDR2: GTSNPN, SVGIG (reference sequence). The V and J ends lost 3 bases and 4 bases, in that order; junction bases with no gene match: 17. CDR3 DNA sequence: TGTGCCTGGAGCCCGATAGGCCTAGCGGGGGGCCGCTATTACAATGAGCAGTTCTTC. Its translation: CAWSPIGLAGGRYYNEQFF. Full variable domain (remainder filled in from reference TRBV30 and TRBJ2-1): SQTIHQWPATLVQPVGSPLSLECTVEGTSNPNLYWYRQAAGRGLQLLFYSVGIGQISSEVPQNLSASRPQDRQFILSSKKLLLSDSGFYLCAWSPIGLAGGRYYNEQFFGPGTRLTVL.

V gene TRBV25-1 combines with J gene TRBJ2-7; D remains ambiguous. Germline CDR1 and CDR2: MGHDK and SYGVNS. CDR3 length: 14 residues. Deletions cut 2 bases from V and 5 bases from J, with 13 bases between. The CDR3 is CASSEGVSMHEQYF. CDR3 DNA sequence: TGTGCCAGCAGTGAAGGAGTGAGTATGCACGAGCAGTACTTC.

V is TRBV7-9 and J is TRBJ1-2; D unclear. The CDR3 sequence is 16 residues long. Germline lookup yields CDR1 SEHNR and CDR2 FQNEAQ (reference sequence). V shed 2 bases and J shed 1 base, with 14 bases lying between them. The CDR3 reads CASSLYRGSSNYGYTF. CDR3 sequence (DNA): TGTGCCAGCAGCTTATATCGAGGGAGTAGTAACTATGGCTACACCTTC.

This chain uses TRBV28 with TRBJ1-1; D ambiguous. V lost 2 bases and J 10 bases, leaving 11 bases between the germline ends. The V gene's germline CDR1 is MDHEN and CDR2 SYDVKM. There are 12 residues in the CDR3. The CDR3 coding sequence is TGTGCCAGCAGTTTAGGAGGACGGGTAGCTTTCTTT. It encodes CASSLGGRVAFF.

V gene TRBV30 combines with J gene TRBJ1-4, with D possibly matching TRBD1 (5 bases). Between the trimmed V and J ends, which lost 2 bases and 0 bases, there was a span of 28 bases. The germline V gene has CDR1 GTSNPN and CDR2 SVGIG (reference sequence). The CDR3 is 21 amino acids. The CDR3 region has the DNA TGTGCCTGGAGTTATTTTTACTTCGACAGACGTTTTGCTGCAACTAATGAAAAACTGTTTTTT. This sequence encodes CAWSYFYFDRRFAATNEKLFF.

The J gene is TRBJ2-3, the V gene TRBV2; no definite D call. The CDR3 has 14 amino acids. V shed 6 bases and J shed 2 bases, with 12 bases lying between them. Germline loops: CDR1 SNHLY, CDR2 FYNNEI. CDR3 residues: CASSVRLDTDTQYF. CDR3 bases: TGTGCCAGCAGCGTCAGACTTGACACAGATACGCAGTATTTT.

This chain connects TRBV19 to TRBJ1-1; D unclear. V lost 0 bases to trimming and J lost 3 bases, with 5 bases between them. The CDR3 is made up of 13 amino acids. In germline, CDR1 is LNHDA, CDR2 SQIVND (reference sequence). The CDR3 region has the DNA TGTGCCAGTAGTATAGATCGGGACACTGAAGCTTTCTTT. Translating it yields CASSIDRDTEAFF.

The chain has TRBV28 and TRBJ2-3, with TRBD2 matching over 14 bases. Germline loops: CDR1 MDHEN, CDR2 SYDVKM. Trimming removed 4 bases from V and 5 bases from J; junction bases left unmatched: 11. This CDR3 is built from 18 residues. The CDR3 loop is CASSSPGTSGSGGDTQYF. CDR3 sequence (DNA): TGTGCCAGCAGTTCCCCGGGGACTAGCGGGAGCGGTGGAGATACGCAGTATTTT.

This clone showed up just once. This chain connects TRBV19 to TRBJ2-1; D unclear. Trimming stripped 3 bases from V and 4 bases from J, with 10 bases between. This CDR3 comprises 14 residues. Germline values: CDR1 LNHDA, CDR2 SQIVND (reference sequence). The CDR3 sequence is CASSISRPYNEQFF. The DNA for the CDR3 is TGTGCCAGTAGTATCTCCAGGCCGTACAATGAGCAGTTCTTC.

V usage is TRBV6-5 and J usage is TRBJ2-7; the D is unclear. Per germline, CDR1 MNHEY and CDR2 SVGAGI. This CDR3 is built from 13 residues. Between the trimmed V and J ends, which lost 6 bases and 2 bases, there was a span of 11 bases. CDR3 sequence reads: CASSSPVPYEQYF. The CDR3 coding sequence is TGTGCCAGCAGCTCCCCGGTCCCCTACGAGCAGTACTTC.

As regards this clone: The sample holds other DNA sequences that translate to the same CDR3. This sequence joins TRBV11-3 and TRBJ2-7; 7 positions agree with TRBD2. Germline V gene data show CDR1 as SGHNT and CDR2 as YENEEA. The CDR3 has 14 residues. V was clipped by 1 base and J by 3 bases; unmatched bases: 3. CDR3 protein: CASSLAGGLYEQYF. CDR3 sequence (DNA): TGTGCCAGCAGCTTAGCGGGAGGTCTCTACGAGCAGTACTTC.

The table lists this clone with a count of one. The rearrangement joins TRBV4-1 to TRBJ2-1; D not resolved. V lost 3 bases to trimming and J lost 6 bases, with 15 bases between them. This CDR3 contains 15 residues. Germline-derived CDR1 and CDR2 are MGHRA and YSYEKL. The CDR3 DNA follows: TGCGCCAGCAGCCAGTTAGCCCTACTACGCAATGAGCAGTTCTTC. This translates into CASSQLALLRNEQFF.

The chain's CDR3 is CASSQRFTGFSYEQYF. DNA of the CDR3: TGTGCCAGCAGCCAAAGATTCACAGGGTTCTCCTACGAGCAGTACTTC. The rearrangement joins TRBV14 to TRBJ2-7, with D possibly being TRBD1 (6 bases). Germline-derived CDR1 and CDR2 are SGHDN and FVKESK. This CDR3 comprises 16 residues. V was cut by 2 bases and J by 0 bases, with 14 bases left in between.

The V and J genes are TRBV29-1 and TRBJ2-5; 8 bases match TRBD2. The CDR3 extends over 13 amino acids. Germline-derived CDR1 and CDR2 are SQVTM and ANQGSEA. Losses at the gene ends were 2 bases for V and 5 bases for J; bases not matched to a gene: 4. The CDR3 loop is CSVESGGAETQYF. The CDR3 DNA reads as TGCAGCGTTGAAAGCGGGGGCGCGGAGACCCAGTACTTC.

The CDR3 loop is CASRALKEESYNEQFF. The CDR3, as DNA: TGTGCCAGCAGGGCTTTGAAGGAGGAGTCCTACAATGAGCAGTTCTTC. The J gene is TRBJ2-1, the V gene TRBV6-6; perhaps TRBD2 as D (5 bases). This CDR3 is built from 16 residues. V was trimmed by 6 bases and J by 1 base, leaving 16 bases between them. CDR1 is MNHNY, CDR2 SVGAGI, per germline (reference sequence).

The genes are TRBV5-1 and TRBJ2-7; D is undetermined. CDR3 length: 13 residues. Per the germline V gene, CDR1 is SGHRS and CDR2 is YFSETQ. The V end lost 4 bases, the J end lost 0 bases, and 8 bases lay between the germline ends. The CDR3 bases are TGCGCCAGCAGCCTGACTGGCTCCTACGAGCAGTACTTC. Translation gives CASSLTGSYEQYF.

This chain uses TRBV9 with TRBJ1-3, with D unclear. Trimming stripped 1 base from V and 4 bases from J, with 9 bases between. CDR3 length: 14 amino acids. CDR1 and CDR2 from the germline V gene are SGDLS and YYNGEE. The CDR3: CASSVPTEGNTIYF. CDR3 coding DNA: TGTGCCAGCAGCGTACCCACAGAAGGAAACACCATATATTTT.

In DNA, the CDR3 is TGCAGCGTTGTACCCGGGGAAACTGAAGCTTTCTTT. Protein product: CSVVPGETEAFF. The chain couples TRBV29-1 to TRBJ1-1; D remains unclear. Germline lookup yields CDR1 SQVTM and CDR2 ANQGSEA. The CDR3 spans 12 residues. V shed 4 bases and J shed 5 bases, with 11 bases lying between them. The entire variable domain, with the rest obtained from reference TRBV29-1 and TRBJ1-1, is as follows: SAVISQKPSRDICQRGTSLTIQCQVDSQVTMMFWYRQQPGQSLTLIATANQGSEATYESGFVIDKFPISRPNLTFSTLTVSNMSPEDSSIYLCSVVPGETEAFFGQGTRLTVV.

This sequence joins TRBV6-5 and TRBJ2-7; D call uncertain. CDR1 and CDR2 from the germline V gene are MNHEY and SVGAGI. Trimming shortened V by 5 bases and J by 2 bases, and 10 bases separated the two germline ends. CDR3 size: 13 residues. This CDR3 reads CASSRNLAYEQYF. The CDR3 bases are TGTGCCAGCAGTCGTAATCTAGCCTACGAGCAGTACTTC.

The CDR3: CSVESTLAETQYF. The CDR3 DNA reads as TGCAGCGTTGAATCCACTTTAGCGGAGACCCAGTACTTC. The genes are TRBV29-1 and TRBJ2-5, with a weak D call TRBD2 (5 bases). The CDR3 consists of 13 residues. CDR1 SQVTM and CDR2 ANQGSEA come from the germline V gene. V was trimmed by 2 bases and J by 5 bases, leaving 12 bases between them. Supplemented by reference TRBV29-1 and TRBJ2-5, the full variable domain reads SAVISQKPSRDICQRGTSLTIQCQVDSQVTMMFWYRQQPGQSLTLIATANQGSEATYESGFVIDKFPISRPNLTFSTLTVSNMSPEDSSIYLCSVESTLAETQYFGPGTRLLVL.

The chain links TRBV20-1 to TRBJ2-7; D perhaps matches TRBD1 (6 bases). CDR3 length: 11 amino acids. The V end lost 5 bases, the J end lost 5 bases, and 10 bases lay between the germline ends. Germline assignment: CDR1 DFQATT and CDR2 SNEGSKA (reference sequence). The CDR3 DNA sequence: TGCAGTGCTTCAAACAGGGACGAGCAGTACTTC. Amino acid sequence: CSASNRDEQYF.

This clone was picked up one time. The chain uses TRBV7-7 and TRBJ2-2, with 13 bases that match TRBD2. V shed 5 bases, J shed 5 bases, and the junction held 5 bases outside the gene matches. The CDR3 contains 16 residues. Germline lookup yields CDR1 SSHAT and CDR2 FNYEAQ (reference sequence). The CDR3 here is CASSLTSGRGTGELFF. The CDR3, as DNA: TGTGCCAGCAGCCTCACTAGCGGGAGGGGAACCGGGGAGCTGTTTTTT.

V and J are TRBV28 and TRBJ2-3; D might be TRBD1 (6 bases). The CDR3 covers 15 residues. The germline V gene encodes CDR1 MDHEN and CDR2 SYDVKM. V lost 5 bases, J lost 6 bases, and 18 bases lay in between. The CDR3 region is CASSPGARDEDTQYF. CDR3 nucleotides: TGTGCCAGCAGTCCAGGGGCCAGAGATGAGGATACGCAGTATTTT. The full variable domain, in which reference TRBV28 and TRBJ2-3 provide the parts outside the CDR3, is DVKVTQSSRYLVKRTGEKVFLECVQDMDHENMFWYRQDPGLGLRLIYFSYDVKMKEKGDIPEGYSVSREKKERFSLILESASTNQTSMYLCASSPGARDEDTQYFGPGTRLTVL.

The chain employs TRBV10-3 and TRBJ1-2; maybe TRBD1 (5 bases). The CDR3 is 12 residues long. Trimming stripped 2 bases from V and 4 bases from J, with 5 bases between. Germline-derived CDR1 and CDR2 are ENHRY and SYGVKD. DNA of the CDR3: TGTGCCATCAGTGAGACAGGCTATGGCTACACCTTC. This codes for CAISETGYGYTF.